The clone carrying this TCR beta chain has a single count. Its antigen is not known. The data belong to a study of cytomegalovirus exposure and HLA in healthy donors. Study-wide findings and caveats: Many donors carried some public TCRs, although rarity characterized most TCR sequences. Listed as cytomegalovirus-associated were 150 to 200 TCR beta chains.

Data came from immunoSEQ multiplex PCR; TCRdb stores just in-frame clones and leaves some out. The repertoire has over 150,000 clones, 84% of them found once; the top ten carry 10% to 15%. The donors were part of the roughly 120-subject validation cohort, which stood apart from the 666-subject first cohort. Germline values: CDR1 KGHSH, CDR2 LQKENI. V lost 6 bases and J 6 bases, leaving 21 bases between the germline ends. CDR3 length: 15 residues. The source material was PBMCs. This sequence originates from a woman aged 30 to 39 in good health and CMV-seropositive. The chain uses TRBV18 and TRBJ2-7, with a possible D match to TRBD2 (7 bases). The CDR3 spells CASSHSVGGRGEQYF. The CDR3 coding sequence is TGTGCCAGCTCCCACAGTGTCGGGGGGCGAGGCGAGCAGTACTTC.